The present T cell receptor (beta chain) was sequenced within a study of T cell responses to AZD1222 COVID-19 vaccine. In the study overall: Second-dose recipients at about 4 or about 12 weeks were treated as one pooled group.

About this clone: What it binds is not known.

General study results and limits: Reportedly, nearly half of unique spike TCRs recognized epitopes outside B.1.351/B.1.1.7 mutations.

TCRdb's table, derived via immunoSEQ multiplex PCR, lists solely in-frame clones and lacks some. The sample yields about 130,000 clones, approximately 85% seen once. V dropped 5 bases and J dropped 4; count of bases not matched to a gene: 8. The CDR3 has 14 residues. Germline V gene lookup returns CDR1 SGHDT and CDR2 YYEEEE. This clonotype was sampled from an adult in good health. The rearrangement links TRBV5-6 to TRBJ2-5, with TRBD1 identical over 7 bases. Sequencing was performed on peripheral blood, taken on day 0 of AZD1222 vaccination. CDR3 bases: TGTGCCAGCAGTAGGCAACAGGGGTTAGAGACCCAGTACTTC. Its translation: CASSRQQGLETQYF.